The table lists the clone carrying this T cell receptor (beta chain) with a few counts. CDR1 and CDR2 (germline): LGHDT, YNNKEL (reference sequence). The CDR3 spans 14 residues. Then a second PCR, running about 6 to 11 cycles, was carried out with a sample-barcoded 5' primer and a J-beta primer mix. A tag from a template-switch adaptor with 12 random nucleotides marked each cDNA molecule. TCRdb independently ran MiXCR on the 5' RACE reads; one entry per CDR3 protein. The sample yields hundreds of thousands of distinct CDR3 sequences, approximately 50% seen once. This entry is derived from a study of blood T cells in healthy people across ages.

The V and J genes are TRBV3-1 and TRBJ2-5; perhaps TRBD1 as D (6 bases). The end of the DNA aligns better with TRBJ2-7, so the J call may be wrong. The TCR comes from a woman aged 55-75 years in good health. Sequences were obtained from blood. CDR3 bases: TGTGCCAGCAGCCTAACCACAGGGATCGACGAGCAGTACTTC. Translated, it gives CASSLTTGIDEQYF.